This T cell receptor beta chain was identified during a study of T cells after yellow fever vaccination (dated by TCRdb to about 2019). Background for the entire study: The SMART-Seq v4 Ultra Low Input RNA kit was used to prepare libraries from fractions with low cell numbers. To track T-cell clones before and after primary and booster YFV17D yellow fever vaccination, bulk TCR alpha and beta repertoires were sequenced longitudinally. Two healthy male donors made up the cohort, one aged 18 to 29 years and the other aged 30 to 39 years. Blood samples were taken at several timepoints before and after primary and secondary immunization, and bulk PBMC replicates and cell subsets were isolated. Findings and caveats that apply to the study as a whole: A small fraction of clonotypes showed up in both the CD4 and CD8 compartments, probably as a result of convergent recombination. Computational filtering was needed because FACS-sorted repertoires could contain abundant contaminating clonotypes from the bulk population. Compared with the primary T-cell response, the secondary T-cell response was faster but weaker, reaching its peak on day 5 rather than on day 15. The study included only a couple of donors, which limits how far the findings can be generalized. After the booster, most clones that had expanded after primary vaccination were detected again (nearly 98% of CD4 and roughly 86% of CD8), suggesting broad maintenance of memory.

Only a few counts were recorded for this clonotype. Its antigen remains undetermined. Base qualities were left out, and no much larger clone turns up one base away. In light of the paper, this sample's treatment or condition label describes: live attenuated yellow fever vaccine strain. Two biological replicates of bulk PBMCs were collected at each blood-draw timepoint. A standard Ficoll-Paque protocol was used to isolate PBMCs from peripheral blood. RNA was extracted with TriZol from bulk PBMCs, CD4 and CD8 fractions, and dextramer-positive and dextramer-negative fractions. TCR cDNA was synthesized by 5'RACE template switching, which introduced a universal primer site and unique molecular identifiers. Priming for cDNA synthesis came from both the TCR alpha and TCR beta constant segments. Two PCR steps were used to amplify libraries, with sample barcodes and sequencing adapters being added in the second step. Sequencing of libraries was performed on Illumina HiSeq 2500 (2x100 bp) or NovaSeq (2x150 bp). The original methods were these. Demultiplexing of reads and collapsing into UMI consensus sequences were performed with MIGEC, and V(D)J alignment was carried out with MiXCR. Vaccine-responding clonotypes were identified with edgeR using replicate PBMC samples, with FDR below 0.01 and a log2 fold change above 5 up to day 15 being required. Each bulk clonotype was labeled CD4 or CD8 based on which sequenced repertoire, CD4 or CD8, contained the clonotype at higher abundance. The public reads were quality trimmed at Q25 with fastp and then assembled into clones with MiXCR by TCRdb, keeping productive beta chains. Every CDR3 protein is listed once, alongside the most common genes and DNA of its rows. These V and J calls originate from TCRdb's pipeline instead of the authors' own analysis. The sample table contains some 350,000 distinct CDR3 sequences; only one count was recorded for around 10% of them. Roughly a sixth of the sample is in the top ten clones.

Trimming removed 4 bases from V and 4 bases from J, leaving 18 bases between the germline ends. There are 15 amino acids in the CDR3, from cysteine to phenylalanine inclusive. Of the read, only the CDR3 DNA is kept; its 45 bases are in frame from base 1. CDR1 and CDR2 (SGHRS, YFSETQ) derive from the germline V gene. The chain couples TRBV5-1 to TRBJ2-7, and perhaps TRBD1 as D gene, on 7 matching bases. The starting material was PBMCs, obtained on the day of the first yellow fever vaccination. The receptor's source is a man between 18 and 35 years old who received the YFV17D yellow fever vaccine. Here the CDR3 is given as CASSPGGSSVYEQYF. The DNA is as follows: TGCGCCAGCAGCCCAGGGGGGTCTTCAGTTTACGAGCAGTACTTC.